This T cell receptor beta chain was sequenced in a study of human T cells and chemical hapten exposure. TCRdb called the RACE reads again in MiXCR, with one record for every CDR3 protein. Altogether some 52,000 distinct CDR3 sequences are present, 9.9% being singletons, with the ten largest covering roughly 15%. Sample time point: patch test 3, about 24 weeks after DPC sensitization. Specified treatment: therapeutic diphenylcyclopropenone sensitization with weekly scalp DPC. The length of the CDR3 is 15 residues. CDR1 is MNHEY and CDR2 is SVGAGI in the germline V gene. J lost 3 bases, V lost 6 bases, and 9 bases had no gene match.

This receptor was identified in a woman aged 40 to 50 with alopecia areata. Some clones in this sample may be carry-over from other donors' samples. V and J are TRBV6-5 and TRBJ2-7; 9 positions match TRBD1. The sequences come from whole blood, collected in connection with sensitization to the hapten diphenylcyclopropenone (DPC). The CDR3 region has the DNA TGTGCCAGCAGCGATACGGGACAGGGTTTCTACGAGCAGTACTTC. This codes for CASSDTGQGFYEQYF.